This entry lists 4 T cell receptor beta chains sequenced from one sample in a study of tumor-infiltrating lymphocytes in primary liver carcinoma. For each extraction, RNA and DNA were obtained together from about 20-30 mg of unsorted bulk tissue. Constant-region priming of approximately 0.55 ug total RNA yielded TCR beta cDNA. ARM-PCR, slightly modified, supplied the TCR beta libraries through three nested multiplex PCR rounds. The first two PCR rounds used TRBV1-TRBV30 primers with a Cbeta primer, 9 to 11 cycles each. Via MiXCR, TCRdb re-called the multiplex PCR reads, giving one row per CDR3 protein. The data contain 40,000 to 55,000 distinct CDR3 sequences, over 65% of them seen just once; the ten biggest clones take up 25% to 30%. Sequenced material: liver tumor tissue from sampling region 5. The subset is: tumor region T5, tumor centre. The origin of the receptors is a man between 40 and 49 years old with primary liver carcinoma and hepatitis B virus infection.

In the case of this clonotype: Germline and junction disagree at one end, which may indicate a read error. This chain uses TRBV11-2 with TRBJ2-3; D remains ambiguous. Germline CDR1 is SGHAT and CDR2 is FQNNGV. This CDR3 is 12 amino acids long. CDR3 residues: CASSLMTDTLYF. CDR3 coding DNA: TGTGCCAGCAGCTTAATGACGGATACGCTGTATTTT.

A remark on this clonotype: Its ends do not fully match the called genes, so a read error is possible. The gene calls are TRBV5-4 and TRBJ1-2, with a tentative D call TRBD1 (5 bases). CDR1 is SGHNT and CDR2 is YYREEE in the germline V gene (reference sequence). This CDR3 is 14 amino acids long. CDR3 bases: TGTGCCAGCAGCCCTACAAGGACAACCTATGGTTACACCTTC. This gives the protein CASSPTRTTYGYTF.

This clonotype was counted a single time. An end of the junction does not agree with germline; a read error may underlie this. The rearrangement uses TRBV29-1 and TRBJ2-7; D may match TRBD1 or TRBD2 (5 bases each). This CDR3 is built from 11 residues. Germline V CDR1 and CDR2: SQVTM, ANQGSEA. The CDR3 bases are TGCAGCGGCAGGGAGTCCTATGAGCAGTACTTC. Amino acids: CSGRESYEQYF.

With respect to this clonotype: A clone one base away is much larger, so this may be a read error. V is TRBV28 and J is TRBJ2-5; no clear D gene. CDR3 length: 11 residues. Germline V gene lookup returns CDR1 MDHEN and CDR2 SYDVKM. Trimming removed 6 bases at V and 11 bases at J, with 13 bases between. The CDR3 region is CASSKINEQYF. The DNA for the CDR3 is TGTGCCAGCAGCAAGATTAATGAGCAGTACTTC.